This entry is about one T cell receptor (beta chain). Its target antigen remains unknown. No clone much larger than this one lies a single base away; base qualities are absent. These data belong to a study of cytomegalovirus exposure and HLA in healthy donors (dated by TCRdb to 2016 to 2017). For the study in its entirety: The approximately 710 repertoires of the first cohort and the roughly 110 validation repertoires were produced on the same platform, according to a later analysis. Along with the approximately 700-subject first cohort, a separate validation cohort of over a hundred different subjects was used. The study combined high-throughput TCR immunosequencing, statistical association of individual TCRs with disease status, and machine learning to predict cytomegalovirus infection status. The study aimed to test whether signatures of past pathogen exposure could be identified by cataloging public T cell receptors.

Library preparation was by the immunoSEQ multiplex PCR assay. The paper's data handling went like this. A statistical classification framework was built to diagnose cytomegalovirus status from the catalog of TCR beta chain sequences. TCRdb stores this immuneACCESS table with in-frame sequences only. Part of the clones is absent; in the studies checked, under half of the shortfall reflects unresolved V genes, and no reason is known for the rest. The V and J calls and the clone size are those of that table, but D and trimming were determined from the DNA. The sample has fewer than 400,000 clones on record, 88% of them singletons. Clones ranked in the top ten supply around 0.88% of the sample. V is reduced by 3 bases and J by 2 bases, leaving a spacing of 20 bases between them. CDR1 KGHSH and CDR2 LQKENI were looked up in the germline V gene. The CDR3 goes from the cysteine to the phenylalanine over 17 residues. Left in the record is the CDR3 DNA by itself, 51 bases read in frame from the first base.

Separate from the roughly 650-subject first cohort, the validation cohort of 90 to 150 subjects was the group to which the donors belonged. General findings and caveats noted by the study authors: A few of the identified cytomegalovirus-associated TCR beta chains were confirmed in vitro to be specific for cytomegalovirus antigens. Cytomegalovirus status was reported to be diagnosed by the classifier with high specificity and sensitivity in both the original and validation cohorts. Most TCR sequences were observed very rarely across donors, whereas some public TCRs were present in many individuals. The study gave a list of around 170 TCR beta chains associated with cytomegalovirus. A later analysis found that TCRs clustered in the first cohort also tended to co-occur in the 95 to 150 validation repertoires, with 94% of cluster scores above 0. It was suggested by the authors that the approach could potentially be generalized to other disease states and immunological phenotypes. All 110 or so repertoires were used to score co-occurrence in the validation cohort in a later analysis, because that analysis had no HLA typing for the cohort.

The V gene is TRBV18 and the J gene is TRBJ2-7, with an unclear D gene assignment. The specimen sequenced was PBMCs. The clonotype originates from a man between 25 and 39 years old in good health and CMV-seronegative. Here the CDR3 is given as CASSPDRSFAAAYEQYF. The DNA sequence reads TGTGCCAGCTCACCCGACCGATCTTTTGCGGCTGCCTACGAGCAGTACTTC.